This record looks at one T cell receptor (beta chain) sequence and its context. The RNA, about 0.5 to 1 ug, was put through reverse transcription using random hexamers. A multiplex approach, immunoSEQ multiplex PCR, amplified TCR beta CDR3 across 54 Vbeta and 13 Jbeta. TCRdb processed the immunoSEQ multiplex PCR reads anew with MiXCR; each CDR3 protein has one entry. The sample consists of a few hundred thousand distinct CDR3 sequences, more than 80% of them appearing once. J was trimmed by 2 bases and V by 5 bases; bases with no gene match: 5. In germline, CDR1 is MNHEY, CDR2 SMNVEV (reference sequence). This CDR3 is 14 amino acids long. This sample is part of a study of CD8 T cells in Susac syndrome. Sequencing of TCR beta covered CD8+ and CD4+ T cells obtained from blood. Relapsing-remitting disease, either stable or active, was present in the multiple sclerosis controls, who were treatment-naive patients.

What was sequenced was CD8+ T cells from PBMCs. V gene TRBV27 combines with J gene TRBJ2-7; TRBD1 aligns across 8 bases. This TCR was recovered from a human donor with multiple sclerosis. The CDR3 DNA sequence: TGTGCCAGCAGTCCGGGACAGGTGGCCTACGAGCAGTACTTC. Its translation is CASSPGQVAYEQYF.